This TCR beta chain was captured by sequencing in a study of blood T cell repertoires in COVID-19 (dated by TCRdb to between 2020 and 2021). The study in broad terms: Samples covering the acute and convalescent phases of COVID-19 were provided by collaborators in the United States, Italy and Spain. The material from the prospective study consisted of cDNA or gDNA derived from T cells, B-cell-depleted T cells, or PBMCs. The dataset comprised deeply sampled blood TCRbeta repertoires from subjects exposed to, actively infected with, or recovered from COVID-19. A freely available public database, intended as a resource for researchers studying the immune response to SARS-CoV-2, is where the repertoires were released. Samples came from the ongoing ImmuneRACE study (first 160 participants) plus 1,254 subjects from 6 global collaborators. Sample metadata almost always included a de-identified subject ID, COVID-19 status, age in years and sex. Where available, HLA class I and class II types were obtained from metadata supplied by the sample provider rather than from assay-based typing.

There are 15 amino acids in the CDR3, from cysteine to phenylalanine inclusive. The entry retains the CDR3 DNA only, 45 bases that are in frame from base 1. CDR1 and CDR2, per the germline V gene, are SGHAT and FQNNGV. V lost 1 base and J lost 2 bases, and the count of bases not matched to a germline gene is 5. As concerns this clone: Its specific antigen is unknown. No base qualities exist here, and no much larger clone lies one base off it.

Each collaborating institution followed its own protocols to collect whole blood in K2EDTA tubes. For TCRbeta analysis, collaborator samples were shipped as frozen whole blood, as isolated PBMCs, or as DNA extracted from either sample type. Points the paper makes about the study in general: The amount of clinical and demographic metadata varied by source and participant and was provided uncurated.

TCRbeta CDR3 regions were amplified from genomic DNA by means of the immunoSEQ Assay, a bias-controlled multiplex PCR. The paper's processing steps were these. Within the assay, amplification of reference gene primers was used to estimate how many nucleated cells each sample contained. Sequence reads were collapsed and filtered to measure the absolute abundance of every unique TCRbeta CDR3 rearrangement. For each sample, productive Simpson clonality was calculated as the square root of Simpson's diversity index across productive rearrangements. TCRdb limited this immuneACCESS table to in-frame rearrangements with V and J called. A share of clones is missing; checked studies link under half to unresolved V genes, and the rest is unexplained. V and J calls plus clone size are reproduced from that table; the DNA served to infer D and trimming. For this sample there are 300,000 to 450,000 clones; around 86% appear just once. About 3% of the sample belongs to the ten largest clones.

Sequencing used peripheral blood. This receptor chain uses TRBV11-2 and TRBJ2-7; a stretch of 7 junction bases matches TRBD1. This sequence originates from a human donor in a cohort sampled during active COVID-19. The sequenced DNA: TGTGCCAGCAGCTTAGGGGTAGGGGGCACCTACGAGCAGTACTTC. It translates as CASSLGVGGTYEQYF.